This is a list of T cell receptor beta chains from one sample in a study of CD8 T cells in Susac syndrome. A single record per CDR3 protein comes from TCRdb applying MiXCR to the immunoSEQ multiplex PCR reads. The sample has about 430,000 distinct CDR3 sequences, more than 80% seen once. Sequenced sample: CD8+ T cells from PBMCs. The receptors stem from a human donor with multiple sclerosis. CDR3s include the opening cysteine and the closing phenylalanine or tryptophan. D genes are given only for firm matches. The size of a clone is reported for some rows only, either as once, few or many, or as a class for expanded clones.

size,V,D,J,length,CDR3,DNA
NA,TRBV12-3/TRBV12-4,TRBD1,TRBJ2-5,19,CASSLNPIDRGFYQETQYF,TGTGCCAGCAGTTTAAATCCAATTGACAGGGGATTTTACCAAGAGACCCAGTACTTC
NA,TRBV7-9,NA,TRBJ2-3,15,CASSLGPELTDTQYF,TGTGCCAGCAGCTTAGGACCCGAACTCACAGATACGCAGTATTTT
NA,TRBV20-1,NA,TRBJ1-4,14,CSARAPVPREKLFF,TGCAGTGCTAGAGCCCCTGTGCCCCGAGAAAAACTGTTTTTT
NA,TRBV30,NA,TRBJ2-1,16,CAWREGVSIPEDEQFF,TGTGCCTGGAGGGAAGGAGTCTCTATACCCGAGGATGAGCAGTTCTTC
few,TRBV6-5,NA,TRBJ1-1,13,CASSYSGGTEAFF,TGTGCCAGCAGTTACTCGGGGGGCACTGAAGCTTTCTTT
NA,TRBV20-1,NA,TRBJ1-2,13,CSALPTENYGYTF,TGCAGTGCCCTACCGACGGAAAACTATGGCTACACCTTC
NA,TRBV7-9,NA,TRBJ2-5,14,CASSFVLPGETQYF,TGTGCCAGCAGCTTTGTCCTACCAGGGGAGACCCAGTACTTC
NA,TRBV20-1,TRBD2,TRBJ2-1,16,CSARDLRAGVSNEQFF,TGCAGTGCTAGAGATCTTCGGGCGGGAGTATCGAATGAGCAGTTCTTC
once,TRBV6-1,NA,TRBJ2-7,14,CASRGYRDAYEQYF,TGTGCCAGCAGGGGTTACAGGGACGCCTACGAGCAGTACTTC
NA,TRBV29-1,NA,TRBJ1-1,12,CSVMIMNTEAFF,TGCAGCGTGATGATTATGAACACTGAAGCTTTCTTT
NA,TRBV28,TRBD1,TRBJ1-5,15,CASSSSDREYQPQHF,TGTGCCAGCAGTTCCTCAGACAGGGAATATCAGCCCCAGCATTTT
once,TRBV20-1,TRBD1,TRBJ1-2,13,CSARTGGPYGYTF,TGCAGTGCTCGGACAGGGGGACCCTATGGCTACACCTTC
NA,TRBV2,TRBD2,TRBJ2-1,16,CASSNYGGGRNNEQFF,TGTGCCAGCAGTAACTACGGGGGGGGACGAAACAATGAGCAGTTCTTC
NA,TRBV4-1,TRBD2,TRBJ2-5,14,CASSLSGGLETQYF,TGCGCCAGCAGCCTCAGCGGGGGTTTGGAGACCCAGTACTTC
NA,TRBV19,NA,TRBJ2-5,15,CASSIVVSIQETQYF,TGTGCCAGTAGTATAGTTGTCAGCATCCAAGAGACCCAGTACTTC
NA,TRBV30,NA,TRBJ1-1,13,CAWSVSTGTEAFF,TGTGCCTGGAGTGTTTCGACAGGCACTGAAGCTTTCTTT
NA,TRBV14,NA,TRBJ2-3,13,CASSQENSRGQYF,TGTGCCAGCAGCCAAGAAAACAGCCGGGGGCAGTATTTT
NA,TRBV5-5,NA,TRBJ2-2,17,CASSLGVWEEGTGELFF,TGTGCCAGCAGCTTGGGGGTCTGGGAGGAGGGCACCGGGGAGCTGTTTTTT
NA,TRBV12-3/TRBV12-4,TRBD2,TRBJ2-2,15,CASSFVAGMGGELFF,TGTGCCAGCAGTTTCGTAGCGGGAATGGGCGGGGAGCTGTTTTTT
few,TRBV21-1,NA,TRBJ2-1,12,CASSKAGDEQFF,TGTGCCAGCAGCAAAGCTGGCGATGAGCAGTTCTTC
NA,TRBV20-1,NA,TRBJ2-2,17,CSARDRGDQVDTGELFF,TGCAGTGCTAGAGATAGGGGGGATCAGGTTGACACCGGGGAGCTGTTTTTT
NA,TRBV11-2,TRBD1,TRBJ2-2,16,CASSPWRGGDTGELFF,TGTGCCAGCAGCCCCTGGAGAGGGGGCGACACCGGGGAGCTGTTTTTT
NA,TRBV27,NA,TRBJ2-7,13,CASSPTGTYEQYF,TGTGCCAGCAGTCCGACGGGGACCTACGAGCAGTACTTC
NA,TRBV2,TRBD1,TRBJ1-3,18,CASSDGLGTARSGNTIYF,TGTGCCAGCAGTGATGGGTTAGGGACAGCCCGCTCTGGAAACACCATATATTTT
NA,TRBV5-1,TRBD1,TRBJ2-7,17,CASSLARTGGYSYEQYF,TGCGCCAGCAGCTTGGCAAGGACAGGGGGTTACTCCTACGAGCAGTACTTC
NA,TRBV27,NA,TRBJ1-5,14,CASSWDGLNQPQHF,TGTGCCAGCAGTTGGGACGGACTCAATCAGCCCCAGCATTTT
NA,TRBV18,TRBD1,TRBJ1-2,16,CASSPQDRGGPYGYTF,TGTGCCAGCTCACCTCAGGACAGGGGCGGGCCCTATGGCTACACCTTC
NA,TRBV12-3/TRBV12-4,NA,TRBJ2-5,16,CASSSATVGDKETQYF,TGTGCCAGCAGCTCCGCGACAGTGGGCGACAAAGAGACCCAGTACTTC
NA,TRBV7-9,TRBD1,TRBJ1-1,16,CASSSLSDRGNTEAFF,TGTGCCAGCAGCTCCCTGTCAGACAGGGGGAACACTGAAGCTTTCTTT
NA,TRBV11-2,NA,TRBJ1-2,12,CASSSGWGGYTF,TGTGCCAGCAGCTCCGGTTGGGGTGGCTACACCTTC
NA,TRBV7-8,NA,TRBJ1-5,16,CASNPSRWDSNQPQHF,TGTGCCAGCAACCCCTCCAGGTGGGATAGCAATCAGCCCCAGCATTTT
NA,TRBV24-1,TRBD1,TRBJ2-2,16,CATSDSGTGNTGELFF,TGTGCCACCAGTGATTCCGGGACAGGGAACACCGGGGAGCTGTTTTTT
NA,TRBV19,TRBD1,TRBJ2-7,15,CASSFSPGTAYEQYF,TGTGCCAGTAGTTTTTCTCCCGGGACAGCCTACGAGCAGTACTTC
NA,TRBV10-3,NA,TRBJ1-2,15,CAISEKNPPNYGYTF,TGTGCCATCAGTGAGAAGAATCCCCCAAACTATGGCTACACCTTC
NA,TRBV3-1,TRBD1,TRBJ1-1,15,CASSQEAGGDTEALF,TGTGCCAGCAGCCAAGAAGCAGGGGGAGACACTGAAGCTCTCTTT
few,TRBV5-4,NA,TRBJ1-1,17,CASSQMINGDTNTEAFF,TGTGCCAGCAGCCAAATGATAAATGGGGACACGAACACTGAAGCTTTCTTT
NA,TRBV5-6,NA,TRBJ1-2,15,CASSLGVRPDYGYTF,TGTGCCAGCAGCTTGGGAGTCAGGCCCGACTATGGCTACACCTTC
NA,TRBV6-6,TRBD2,TRBJ2-7,13,CASRMGLLLEQYF,TGTGCCAGCAGGATGGGACTACTCTTGGAGCAGTACTTC
NA,TRBV7-8,NA,TRBJ1-2,16,CASSQHLASPTYGYTF,TGTGCCAGCAGCCAACACCTGGCATCGCCGACCTATGGCTACACCTTC
NA,TRBV25-1,NA,TRBJ2-7,12,CASSDWAQEQYF,TGTGCCAGCAGTGACTGGGCCCAGGAGCAGTACTTC
NA,TRBV7-9,NA,TRBJ2-2,15,CASSPRHPNTGELFF,TGTGCCAGCAGCCCTAGACATCCGAACACCGGGGAGCTGTTTTTT